These 10 T cell receptor beta chains came from one sample sequenced in a study of technical replicates of blood from several donors. Measured with immunoSEQ multiplex PCR; TCRdb has only the in-frame clones, and not every one. The sample records under 110,000 clones, over 90% being singletons. Sequencing used T cells isolated from PBMCs. The source of these receptors is a human donor in good health.

This chain uses TRBV27 with TRBJ2-1; 7 bases fit TRBD1. Germline CDR1 is MNHEY and CDR2 is SMNVEV (reference sequence). V was clipped by 4 bases and J by 3 bases; unmatched bases: 6. The CDR3 contains 15 residues. CDR3: CASSSSGQIYNEQFF. DNA of the CDR3: TGTGCCAGCAGTTCATCGGGACAGATCTACAATGAGCAGTTCTTC.

The V and J genes are TRBV19 and TRBJ2-1, with 8 bases lining up with TRBD1. The CDR3 is 14 amino acids. V lost 3 bases and J lost 6; bases outside the gene matches: 4. Per the germline V gene, CDR1 is LNHDA and CDR2 is SQIVND (reference sequence). The CDR3 DNA reads as TGTGCCAGTAGTATCCTTGGACAGGGCAATGAGCAGTTCTTC. It specifies CASSILGQGNEQFF.

The J gene is TRBJ2-5, the V gene TRBV11-3; possibly TRBD2 for D (6 bases). Germline CDR1 SGHNT, CDR2 YENEEA. V lost 5 bases and J lost 4, with 14 bases in between. This CDR3 has 14 amino acids. The CDR3 loop is CASSDLARGETQYF. CDR3 DNA: TGTGCCAGCAGCGATCTAGCGAGAGGAGAGACCCAGTACTTC. Looking up the rest from reference TRBV11-3 and TRBJ2-5 gives the full variable domain: EAGVVQSPRYKIIEKKQPVAFWCNPISGHNTLYWYLQNLGQGPELLIRYENEEAVDDSQLPKDRFSAERLKGVDSTLKIQPAELGDSAVYLCASSDLARGETQYFGPGTRLLVL.

This chain joins TRBV5-1 and TRBJ2-1; weak D call: TRBD1 (6 bases). This CDR3 is built from 15 residues. CDR1 and CDR2 (germline): SGHRS, YFSETQ. Between the trimmed V and J ends, which lost 1 base and 6 bases, there was a span of 14 bases. In DNA, the CDR3 is TGCGCCAGCAGCTTGACAGGGAATATGGGCAATGAGCAGTTCTTC. Its protein is CASSLTGNMGNEQFF. The full variable domain, with the rest looked up from reference TRBV5-1 and TRBJ2-1, is KAGVTQTPRYLIKTRGQQVTLSCSPISGHRSVSWYQQTPGQGLQFLFEYFSETQRNKGNFPGRFSGRQFSNSRSEMNVSTLELGDSALYLCASSLTGNMGNEQFFGPGTRLTVL.

The chain employs TRBV14 and TRBJ2-1; TRBD2 aligns across 11 bases. Germline assignment: CDR1 SGHDN and CDR2 FVKESK. The CDR3 length is 15 residues. V lost 4 bases and J lost 5; bases outside the gene matches: 4. The CDR3, as DNA: TGTGCCAGCAGCCCCCCGGGACTAGCGGACAATGAGCAGTTCTTC. Encoded protein: CASSPPGLADNEQFF.

The V and J genes are TRBV18 and TRBJ2-7, with a possible D match to TRBD2 (5 bases). V dropped 4 bases and J dropped 3 bases, with 13 bases sitting between them. Germline V CDR1 and CDR2: KGHSH, LQKENI. The CDR3 extends over 14 amino acids. For the CDR3, the DNA is TGTGCCAGCTCACACGACGGACTGAACTACGAGCAGTACTTC. It specifies CASSHDGLNYEQYF.

The V call is TRBV10-3, the J call TRBJ2-5; 7 bases fit TRBD1. Germline-derived CDR1 and CDR2 are ENHRY and SYGVKD. Germline trimming cut 4 bases from V and 3 bases from J; bases unmatched to any gene: 2. This CDR3 region has 13 residues. CDR3 DNA sequence: TGTGCCATCAGTGGACAGGGTGAAGAGACCCAGTACTTC. It is translated as CAISGQGEETQYF.

The chain combines TRBV5-1 with TRBJ2-3; 7 positions match TRBD2. The germline V gene has CDR1 SGHRS and CDR2 YFSETQ. CDR3 size: 15 residues. J lost 2 bases, V lost 4 bases, and 7 bases had no gene match. CDR3 amino acids: CASSLSGLVTDTQYF. Written as DNA, the CDR3 is TGCGCCAGCAGCCTTAGCGGGTTGGTCACAGATACGCAGTATTTT.

This chain joins TRBV7-2 and TRBJ1-1; unclear D gene. The CDR3 is 13 amino acids. V was clipped by 0 bases and J by 5 bases, with 7 bases between them. Germline values: CDR1 SGHTA, CDR2 FQGNSA. The CDR3 loop is CASSLAGNTEAFF. DNA of the CDR3: TGTGCCAGCAGCTTAGCCGGGAATACTGAAGCTTTCTTT.

The rearrangement uses TRBV10-3 and TRBJ1-4; TRBD1 aligns across 9 bases. Trimming cost V 6 bases and J 8 bases; bases outside gene matches: 10. This CDR3 is built from 15 residues. Germline CDR1 ENHRY, CDR2 SYGVKD. The CDR3 nucleotides are TGTGCCATCAGCAGCCAGACAGGGGGAGGGGAAAAACTGTTTTTT. Translated, it gives CAISSQTGGGEKLFF.